Listed here are 28 T cell receptor beta chains from one sample, sequenced in a study of blood T cells in healthy people across ages. It was with a sample-barcoded 5' primer and a J-beta primer mix that a second PCR of roughly 7 to 12 cycles was run. A single record per CDR3 protein comes from TCRdb applying MiXCR to the 5' RACE reads. In the table there are around 1,000,000 distinct CDR3 sequences, 35% to 40% of which are singletons. The sample comprised blood. Receptor source: a man aged 18 to 29 in good health.

This clonotype was counted between two and nine times. The rearrangement links TRBV7-9 to TRBJ1-1; 12 bases are a match to TRBD1. With V trimmed by 5 bases and J by 5 bases, 6 bases remained unmatched. CDR3 size: 15 residues. Germline loops: CDR1 SEHNR, CDR2 FQNEAQ (reference sequence). This CDR3 reads CASSTTGQGATEAFF. CDR3 nucleotide sequence: TGTGCCAGCAGCACCACGGGACAGGGGGCGACTGAAGCTTTCTTT. Looking up the rest from reference TRBV7-9 and TRBJ1-1 gives the full variable domain: DTGVSQNPRHKITKRGQNVTFRCDPISEHNRLYWYRQTLGQGPEFLTYFQNEAQLEKSRLLSDRFSAERPKGSFSTLEIQRTEQGDSAMYLCASSTTGQGATEAFFGQGTRLTVV.

In its sample, this clonotype was seen a few times. The chain has TRBV10-3 and TRBJ1-2; D is undetermined. The CDR3 contains 13 residues. From germline, CDR1 is ENHRY and CDR2 SYGVKD. Trimming took 3 bases from V and 4 from J, leaving 9 bases between them. In DNA, the CDR3 is TGTGCCATCAGTGAAGTTACACTCTATGGCTACACCTTC. Translating it yields CAISEVTLYGYTF.

There are a few counts of this clonotype. This chain joins TRBV6-5 and TRBJ1-6, with TRBD1 matching over 9 bases. CDR1 and CDR2 (germline): MNHEY, SVGAGI. CDR3 size: 16 residues. The V segment lost 0 bases and the J segment 7 bases; nucleotides outside the gene matches: 4. The CDR3 loop reads CASSYSGTGRNSPLHF. DNA for the CDR3: TGTGCCAGCAGTTACTCGGGGACAGGGAGGAATTCACCCCTCCACTTT.

A few counts support this clonotype. The genes are TRBV19 and TRBJ2-7, with D possibly matching TRBD1 (6 bases). CDR1 LNHDA and CDR2 SQIVND come from the germline V gene (reference sequence). The CDR3 sequence is 12 residues long. Trimming stripped 5 bases from V and 6 bases from J, with 11 bases between. CDR3 amino acids: CASSSQGLEQYF. CDR3 bases: TGTGCCAGTAGTTCTCAGGGGCTCGAGCAGTACTTC.

To note about this clonotype: The final CDR3 position lacks the conserved phenylalanine or tryptophan, pointing to a likely read error. Because the CDR3's place on the DNA is in doubt, the DNA is left out and the CDR3 is given as listed by TCRdb. The chain employs TRBV7-9 and TRBJ2-1; the D segment call TRBD1 is taken from the table without a DNA check. Germline V gene lookup returns CDR1 SEHNR and CDR2 FQNEAQ (reference sequence). The CDR3 comprises 16 residues, both ends counted. CDR3: CASSSQPGTGDHEQFI.

This clonotype has more than one count but fewer than ten. The chain recombines TRBV20-1 with TRBJ1-4; D unclear. The CDR3 consists of 13 residues. CDR1 DFQATT and CDR2 SNEGSKA come from the germline V gene (reference sequence). V was pared by 4 bases and J by 6 bases, with 12 bases between. CDR3 loop: CSAMTAGDEKLFF. Here the CDR3 DNA reads TGCAGTGCTATGACCGCCGGCGATGAAAAACTGTTTTTT.

CDR3 in DNA: TGCAGTGCTAGACCTACAGACAGGCGGCTCGAAGGCTACACCTTC. It is translated as CSARPTDRRLEGYTF. The chain employs TRBV20-1 and TRBJ1-2, with D perhaps matching TRBD1 (6 bases). The ends were cut back, 2 bases at V and 8 bases at J, with 21 bases in the middle. Germline V gene sequence: CDR1 DFQATT, CDR2 SNEGSKA (reference sequence). The CDR3 runs to 15 residues.

This clonotype was seen a handful of times. The gene calls are TRBV20-1 and TRBJ2-5; D remains ambiguous. In germline, CDR1 is DFQATT, CDR2 SNEGSKA (reference sequence). This CDR3 spans 12 amino acids. Trimming removed 0 bases at V and 2 bases at J, with 4 bases between. The CDR3 here is CSAREQQETQYF. CDR3 DNA: TGCAGTGCTAGAGAACAGCAAGAGACCCAGTACTTC.

This clonotype was counted between two and nine times. This chain uses TRBV28 with TRBJ2-3, with 9 bases matching TRBD1. Looked up from germline, CDR1 is MDHEN and CDR2 is SYDVKM. V shed 10 bases, J shed 6 bases, and the junction held 8 bases outside the gene matches. CDR3 size: 13 residues. The CDR3 DNA sequence: TGTGCCATCGAGAGGACAGGGGTGGATACGCAGTATTTT. Translating gives CAIERTGVDTQYF.

This chain joins TRBV4-3 and TRBJ1-5, with 11 nucleotides matching TRBD1. This CDR3 is 16 amino acids long. In germline, CDR1 is LGHNA, CDR2 YSLEER. V was pared by 0 bases and J by 9 bases, with 7 bases of the junction left unmatched. The chain's CDR3 is CASSQDWTGGAGPQHF. In DNA, the CDR3 is TGCGCCAGCAGCCAAGATTGGACAGGGGGCGCAGGGCCCCAGCATTTT.

In its sample, this clonotype was seen many times. The rearrangement joins TRBV3-1 to TRBJ1-1; a weak D match, TRBD1 (5 bases). The CDR3 is made up of 13 amino acids. Per germline, CDR1 LGHDT and CDR2 YNNKEL (reference sequence). V gave up 3 bases and J gave up 1 base, with 6 bases separating them. The CDR3 is CASSQGTNTEAFF. The CDR3 nucleotides read TGTGCCAGCAGCCAGGGGACGAACACTGAAGCTTTCTTT.

The chain combines TRBV6-2 or TRBV6-3 with TRBJ2-7, with 8 bases matching TRBD1. Germline V gene data show CDR1 as MNHEY and CDR2 as SVGEGT. V lost 6 bases, J lost 3 bases, and 7 bases stayed unmatched. This CDR3 has 14 amino acids. CDR3 in amino acids: CASRTTGGGYEQYF. The CDR3 DNA follows: TGTGCCAGCAGAACCACAGGGGGTGGCTACGAGCAGTACTTC.

CDR3 sequence reads: CASSSALLRARNYGYTF. The CDR3 coding sequence is TGTGCCAGCAGTTCTGCTCTACTCCGGGCGCGTAACTATGGCTACACCTTC. The J gene is TRBJ1-2, the V gene TRBV27; D not resolved. Per the germline V gene, CDR1 is MNHEY and CDR2 is SMNVEV (reference sequence). The CDR3 runs 17 residues. Trimming removed 4 bases at V and 1 base at J, with 19 bases between.

V usage is TRBV11-2 and J usage is TRBJ1-1; 7 nucleotides agree with TRBD1. Germline CDR1 SGHAT, CDR2 FQNNGV. V lost 0 bases to trimming and J lost 10 bases; unmatched junction nucleotides: 5. This CDR3 has 13 amino acids. CDR3 sequence reads: CASSLDQQGRAFF. The CDR3 DNA reads TGTGCCAGCAGCTTAGACCAACAGGGGAGAGCTTTCTTT. The full variable domain, its missing parts supplied by reference TRBV11-2 and TRBJ1-1, is EAGVAQSPRYKIIEKRQSVAFWCNPISGHATLYWYQQILGQGPKLLIQFQNNGVVDDSQLPKDRFSAERLKGVDSTLKIQPAKLEDSAVYLCASSLDQQGRAFFGQGTRLTVV.

Turning to this clonotype: A clone one base away is much larger, so this may be a read error. The rearrangement joins TRBV29-1 to TRBJ2-1; weak D call: TRBD1 (6 bases). Gene TRBJ2-7 matches the end of the DNA better, so the J call may be wrong. Germline V gives CDR1 SQVTM, CDR2 ANQGSEA. The CDR3 has 11 residues. This chain's CDR3 is CSVYRDNEQYF. DNA for the CDR3: TGCAGCGTTTACCGGGACAATGAGCAGTACTTC.

Only one count was recorded for this clonotype. At one end, the junction sequence differs from germline, possibly due to a read error. The genes are TRBV13 and TRBJ2-5; D call uncertain. The CDR3 totals 15 residues. The germline V gene has CDR1 PRHDT and CDR2 FYEKMQ (reference sequence). CDR3 in amino acids: CASSLGQDQREAQYF. CDR3 DNA sequence: TGTGCCAGCAGCTTAGGCCAGGACCAGCGAGAGGCCCAGTACTTC. The full variable domain, in which reference TRBV13 and TRBJ2-5 provide the parts outside the CDR3, is AAGVIQSPRHLIKEKRETATLKCYPIPRHDTVYWYQQGPGQDPQFLISFYEKMQSDKGSIPDRFSAQQFSDYHSELNMSSLELGDSALYFCASSLGQDQREAQYFGPGTRLLVL.

V and J are TRBV7-6 and TRBJ1-2; TRBD1 agrees at 10 bases. CDR1 SGHVS and CDR2 FNYEAQ come from the germline V gene. The CDR3 loop spans 17 amino acids. The junction had 14 bases not matched to a gene; V was cut back by 3 bases and J by 7 bases. The DNA of the CDR3 is TGTGCCAGCAGCTTTTTTCAAGGACAGGGGGATATGAGTGGCTACACCTTC. Residues: CASSFFQGQGDMSGYTF.

The chain is built from TRBV10-3 and TRBJ2-3; D possibly corresponds to TRBD1 (6 bases). The CDR3 runs 15 residues. V was trimmed by 5 bases and J by 3 bases, leaving 15 bases between them. The germline CDR1 and CDR2 sequences are ENHRY and SYGVKD. The CDR3 bases are TGTGCCATCAGTCAGAGACAGGAGAGTACAGATACGCAGTATTTT. It specifies CAISQRQESTDTQYF.

This clonotype has only a few counts. The rearrangement links TRBV9 to TRBJ1-2; maybe TRBD1 (5 bases). Deletions cut 0 bases from V and 5 bases from J, with 14 bases between. Germline V lookup: CDR1 SGDLS, CDR2 YYNGEE. There are 15 residues in the CDR3. CDR3 in amino acids: CASSVAGRGYYGYTF. DNA for the CDR3: TGTGCCAGCAGCGTAGCTGGGAGGGGCTATTATGGCTACACCTTC.

This clonotype was detected ten times or more. The chain carries TRBV4-3 and TRBJ1-2; D is unresolved. Germline V lookup: CDR1 LGHNA, CDR2 YSLEER. Trimming cost V 0 bases and J 4 bases, with 9 bases left between them. The CDR3 extends over 14 amino acids. CDR3 protein: CASSQDPNVYGYTF. The DNA for the CDR3 is TGCGCCAGCAGCCAAGATCCCAACGTCTATGGCTACACCTTC.

The rearrangement joins TRBV20-1 to TRBJ1-2, with 8 nucleotides matching TRBD1. The CDR3 is 14 residues long. Germline CDR1 DFQATT, CDR2 SNEGSKA (reference sequence). V was clipped by 3 bases and J by 2 bases; unmatched bases: 5. The CDR3 here is CSASPRQGNYGYTF. CDR3 bases: TGCAGTGCTAGCCCCCGACAGGGGAACTATGGCTACACCTTC.

This clonotype was counted only a few times. V usage is TRBV12-3 or TRBV12-4 and J usage is TRBJ1-2; D uncertain. The CDR3 runs 13 residues. Trimming left V 3 bases short and J 8 bases short, with 13 bases between. This chain's CDR3 is CASSLRVHQGYTF. In nucleotides, the CDR3 is TGTGCCAGCAGTTTGCGGGTTCACCAAGGCTACACCTTC.

The sample holds a few counts of this clonotype. The chain employs TRBV11-2 and TRBJ2-4; 8 positions agree with TRBD1. V shed 4 bases and J 0 bases; nucleotides not matched to a gene: 14. This CDR3 spans 19 amino acids. Germline V gene lookup returns CDR1 SGHAT and CDR2 FQNNGV. The CDR3 DNA sequence: TGTGCCAGCAGCTCTCTGGAGGACAGGGCTCGCATAGCCAAAAACATTCAGTACTTC. It translates to CASSSLEDRARIAKNIQYF.

This clonotype was seen only a few times. V usage is TRBV27 and J usage is TRBJ1-4; D gene unclear. The germline V and J ends were trimmed by 6 bases and 12 bases, with 20 bases remaining between them. Looked up from germline, CDR1 is MNHEY and CDR2 is SMNVEV (reference sequence). The CDR3 sequence is 14 residues long. CDR3 residues: CASSFKGPAGELFF. The CDR3 DNA follows: TGTGCCAGCAGCTTCAAGGGCCCCGCTGGGGAACTGTTTTTT.

This clonotype has a handful of counts. This may be a read error: a much more frequent sequence differs by one nucleotide. V gene TRBV12-3 or TRBV12-4 combines with J gene TRBJ1-2; D not certain. V gave up 5 bases and J gave up 4 bases, with 14 bases separating them. The CDR3 is made up of 14 amino acids. The CDR3 loop reads CASSVGGKTYGYTF. The CDR3 nucleotides read TGTGCCAGCAGTGTTGGCGGGAAGACCTATGGCTACACCTTC.

The J gene is TRBJ1-1, the V gene TRBV7-2; 7 positions agree with TRBD1. V was clipped by 6 bases and J by 5 bases; unmatched bases: 6. CDR3 length: 13 amino acids. Germline values: CDR1 SGHTA, CDR2 FQGNSA. CDR3 loop: CASRETGVTEAFF. In DNA form, the CDR3 reads TGTGCCAGCAGGGAAACAGGGGTGACTGAAGCTTTCTTT.

This clonotype was counted only a few times. The rearrangement uses TRBV20-1 and TRBJ2-5; no clear D gene. The germline V gene has CDR1 DFQATT and CDR2 SNEGSKA (reference sequence). V lost 3 bases to trimming and J lost 5 bases, with 7 bases between them. CDR3 length: 11 residues. The CDR3 bases are TGCAGTGCTAGGGGCTTTGAGACCCAGTACTTC. Residues: CSARGFETQYF.

This clonotype occurred many times. This chain links TRBV11-2 with TRBJ2-1; TRBD1 agrees at 10 bases. The CDR3 loop spans 14 amino acids. Germline V CDR1 and CDR2: SGHAT, FQNNGV. J gave up 7 bases and V 4 bases, and 4 bases lay outside the gene matches. CDR3 protein: CASSSPGQGNEQFF. The CDR3 DNA sequence: TGTGCCAGCAGCTCACCGGGACAGGGGAATGAGCAGTTCTTC.